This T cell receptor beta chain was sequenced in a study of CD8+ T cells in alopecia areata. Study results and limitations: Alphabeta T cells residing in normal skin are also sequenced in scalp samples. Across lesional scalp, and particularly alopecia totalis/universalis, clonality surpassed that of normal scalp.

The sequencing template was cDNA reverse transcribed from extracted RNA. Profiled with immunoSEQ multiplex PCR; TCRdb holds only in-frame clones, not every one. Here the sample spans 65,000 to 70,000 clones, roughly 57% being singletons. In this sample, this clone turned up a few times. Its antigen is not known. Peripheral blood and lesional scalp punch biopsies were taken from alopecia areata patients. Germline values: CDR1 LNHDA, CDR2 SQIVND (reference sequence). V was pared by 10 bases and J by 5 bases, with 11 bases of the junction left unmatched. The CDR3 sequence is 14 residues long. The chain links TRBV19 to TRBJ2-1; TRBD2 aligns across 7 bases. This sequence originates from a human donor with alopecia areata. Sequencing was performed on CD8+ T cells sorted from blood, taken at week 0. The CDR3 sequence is CATNFPGLNNEQFF. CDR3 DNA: TGTGCCACCAACTTTCCGGGACTAAACAATGAGCAGTTCTTC.